This TCR beta chain derives from a study of CD8 T cells in Susac syndrome. Control patients had untreated stable or active relapsing-remitting multiple sclerosis by revised McDonald criteria. This CDR3 comprises 16 residues. Germline values: CDR1 DFQATT, CDR2 SNEGSKA (reference sequence). RNA in amounts of roughly 0.5 to 1 ug was reverse transcribed with random hexamers. Amplification of TCR beta CDR3 across 54 Vbeta and 13 Jbeta was performed with immunoSEQ multiplex PCR. Via MiXCR, TCRdb re-called the immunoSEQ multiplex PCR reads, giving one row per CDR3 protein. Of some 65,000 distinct CDR3 sequences in the sample, around 95% were seen once.

The sequenced sample was CD8+ T cells from PBMCs. The TCR originated in a human donor with multiple sclerosis. The chain links TRBV20-1 to TRBJ2-1, with 12 bases matching TRBD2. This CDR3 reads CSQTSGGPYSYNEQFF. The CDR3 bases are TGCAGCCAGACTAGCGGGGGACCTTACTCCTACAATGAGCAGTTCTTC.